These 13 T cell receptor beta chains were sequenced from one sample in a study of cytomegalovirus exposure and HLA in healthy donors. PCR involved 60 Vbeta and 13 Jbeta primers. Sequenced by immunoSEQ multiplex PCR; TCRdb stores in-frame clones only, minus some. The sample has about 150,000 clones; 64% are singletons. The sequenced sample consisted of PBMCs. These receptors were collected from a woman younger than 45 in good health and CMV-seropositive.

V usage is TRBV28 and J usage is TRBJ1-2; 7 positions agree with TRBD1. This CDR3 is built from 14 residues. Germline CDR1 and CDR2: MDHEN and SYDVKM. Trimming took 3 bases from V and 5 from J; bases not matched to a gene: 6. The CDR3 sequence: CASSFSMGQYGYTF. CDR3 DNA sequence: TGTGCCAGCAGTTTCTCCATGGGACAGTATGGCTACACCTTC.

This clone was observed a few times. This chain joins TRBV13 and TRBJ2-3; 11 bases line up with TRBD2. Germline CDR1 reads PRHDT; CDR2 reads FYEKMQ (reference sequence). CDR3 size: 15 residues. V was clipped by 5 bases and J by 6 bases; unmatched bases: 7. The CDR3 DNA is TGTGCCAGCAGCCTAACTAGCGGGAGAGGCGATACGCAGTATTTT. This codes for CASSLTSGRGDTQYF.

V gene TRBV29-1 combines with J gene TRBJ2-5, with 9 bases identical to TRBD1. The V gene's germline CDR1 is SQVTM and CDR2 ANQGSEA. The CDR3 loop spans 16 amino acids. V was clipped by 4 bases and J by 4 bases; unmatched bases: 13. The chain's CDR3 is CSVAEGQGRTRETQYF. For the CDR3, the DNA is TGCAGCGTTGCCGAGGGACAGGGCCGCACGAGAGAGACCCAGTACTTC.

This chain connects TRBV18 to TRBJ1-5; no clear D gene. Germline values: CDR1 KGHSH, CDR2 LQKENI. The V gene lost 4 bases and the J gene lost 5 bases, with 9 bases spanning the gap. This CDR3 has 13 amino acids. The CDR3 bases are TGTGCCAGCTCACTCACGGTCGATCAGCCCCAGCATTTT. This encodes CASSLTVDQPQHF.

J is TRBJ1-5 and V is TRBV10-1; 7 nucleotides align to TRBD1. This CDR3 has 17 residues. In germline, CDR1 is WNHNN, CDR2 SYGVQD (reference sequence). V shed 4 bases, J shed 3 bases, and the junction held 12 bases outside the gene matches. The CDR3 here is CASSASPDRSFNQPQHF. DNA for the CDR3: TGCGCCAGCAGTGCCTCTCCGGACAGGTCCTTCAATCAGCCCCAGCATTTT.

CDR3 sequence reads: CASAGKTWTGYSSGEQYF. DNA for the CDR3: TGTGCCAGCGCTGGAAAAACCTGGACAGGATATTCCTCCGGGGAGCAGTACTTC. V usage is TRBV5-8 and J usage is TRBJ2-7; TRBD1 matches at 7 bases. Germline CDR1 reads SGHTS; CDR2 reads YDEGEE. The CDR3 has 18 amino acids. V lost 7 bases, J lost 7 bases, and 26 bases stayed unmatched.

CDR3 amino acids: CASSPSTGSGANVLTF. As DNA, the CDR3 is TGTGCCAGCAGCCCCTCGACAGGGTCTGGGGCCAACGTCCTGACTTTC. The chain combines TRBV7-9 with TRBJ2-6, with 7 bases matching TRBD1. Germline CDR1 SEHNR, CDR2 FQNEAQ (reference sequence). CDR3 length equals 16 residues. V lost 5 bases, J lost 1 base, and 5 bases stayed unmatched.

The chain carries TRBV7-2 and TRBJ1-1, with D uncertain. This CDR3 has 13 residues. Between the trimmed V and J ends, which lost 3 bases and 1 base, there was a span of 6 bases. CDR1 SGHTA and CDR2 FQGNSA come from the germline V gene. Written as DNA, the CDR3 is TGTGCCAGCAGCTTTGCCGGGAACACTGAAGCTTTCTTT. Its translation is CASSFAGNTEAFF.

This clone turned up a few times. The CDR3 spells CSVLPSGGMADTQYF. CDR3 DNA: TGCAGCGTTCTCCCTAGCGGGGGCATGGCAGATACGCAGTATTTT. V is TRBV29-1 and J is TRBJ2-3, with 10 bases lining up with TRBD2. The CDR3 is 15 residues long. The V gene's germline CDR1 is SQVTM and CDR2 ANQGSEA. With 5 bases clipped from V and 4 bases from J, the junction kept 9 bases outside the gene matches.

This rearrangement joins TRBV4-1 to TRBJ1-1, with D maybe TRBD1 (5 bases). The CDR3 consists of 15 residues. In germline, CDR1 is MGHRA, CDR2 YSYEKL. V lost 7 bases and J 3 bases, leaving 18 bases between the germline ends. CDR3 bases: TGCGCCAGCACCTACGCCTATACGGGGGACACTGAAGCTTTCTTT. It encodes CASTYAYTGDTEAFF.

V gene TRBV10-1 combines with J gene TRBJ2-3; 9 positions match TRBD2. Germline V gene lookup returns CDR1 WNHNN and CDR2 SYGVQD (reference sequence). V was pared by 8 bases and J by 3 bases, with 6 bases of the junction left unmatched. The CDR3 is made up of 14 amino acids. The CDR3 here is CASSAGGATDTQYF. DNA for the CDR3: TGCGCCAGCTCAGCGGGGGGCGCGACAGATACGCAGTATTTT.

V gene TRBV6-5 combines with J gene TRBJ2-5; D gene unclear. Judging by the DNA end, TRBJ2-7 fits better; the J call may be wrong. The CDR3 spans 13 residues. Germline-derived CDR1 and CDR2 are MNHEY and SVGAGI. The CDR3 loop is CASSWNLDYEQYF. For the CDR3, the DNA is TGTGCCAGCAGTTGGAACTTAGACTACGAGCAGTACTTC.

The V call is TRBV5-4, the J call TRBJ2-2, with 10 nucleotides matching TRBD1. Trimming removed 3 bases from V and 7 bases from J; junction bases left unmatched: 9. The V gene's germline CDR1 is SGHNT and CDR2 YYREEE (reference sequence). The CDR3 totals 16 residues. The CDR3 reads CASSSIGTGADGELFF. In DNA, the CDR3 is TGTGCCAGCAGCTCCATTGGGACAGGGGCTGACGGGGAGCTGTTTTTT.